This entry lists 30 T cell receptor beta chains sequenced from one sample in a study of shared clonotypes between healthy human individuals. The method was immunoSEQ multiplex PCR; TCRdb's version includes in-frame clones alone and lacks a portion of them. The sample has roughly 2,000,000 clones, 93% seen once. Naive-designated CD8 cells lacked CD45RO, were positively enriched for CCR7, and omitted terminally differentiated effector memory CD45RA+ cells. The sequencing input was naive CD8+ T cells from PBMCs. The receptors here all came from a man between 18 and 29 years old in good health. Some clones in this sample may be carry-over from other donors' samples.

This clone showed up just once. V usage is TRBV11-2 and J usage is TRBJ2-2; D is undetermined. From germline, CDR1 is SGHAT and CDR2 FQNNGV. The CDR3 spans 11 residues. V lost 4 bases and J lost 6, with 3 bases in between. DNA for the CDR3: TGTGCCAGCAGCTGGCCCGGGGAGCTGTTTTTT. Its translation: CASSWPGELFF.

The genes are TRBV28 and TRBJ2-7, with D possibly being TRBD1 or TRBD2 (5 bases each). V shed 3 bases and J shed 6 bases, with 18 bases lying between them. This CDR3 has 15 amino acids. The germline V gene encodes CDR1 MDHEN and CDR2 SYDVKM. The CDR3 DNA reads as TGTGCCAGCAGTTTTGCTGGGGGAGTAGCCGCCGAGCAGTACTTC. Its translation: CASSFAGGVAAEQYF. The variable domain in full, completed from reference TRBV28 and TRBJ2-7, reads DVKVTQSSRYLVKRTGEKVFLECVQDMDHENMFWYRQDPGLGLRLIYFSYDVKMKEKGDIPEGYSVSREKKERFSLILESASTNQTSMYLCASSFAGGVAAEQYFGPGTRLTVT.

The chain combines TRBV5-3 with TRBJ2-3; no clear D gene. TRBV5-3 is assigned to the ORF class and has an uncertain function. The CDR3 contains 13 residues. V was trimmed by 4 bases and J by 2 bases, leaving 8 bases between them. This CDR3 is CARSQTNTDTQYF. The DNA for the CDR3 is TGTGCCAGAAGCCAAACAAACACAGATACGCAGTATTTT.

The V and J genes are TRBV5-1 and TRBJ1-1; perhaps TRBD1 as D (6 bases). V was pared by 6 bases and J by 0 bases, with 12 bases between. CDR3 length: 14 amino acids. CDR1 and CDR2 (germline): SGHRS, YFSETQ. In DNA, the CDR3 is TGCGCCAGCAACGAAAGGGACATGAACACTGAAGCTTTCTTT. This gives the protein CASNERDMNTEAFF.

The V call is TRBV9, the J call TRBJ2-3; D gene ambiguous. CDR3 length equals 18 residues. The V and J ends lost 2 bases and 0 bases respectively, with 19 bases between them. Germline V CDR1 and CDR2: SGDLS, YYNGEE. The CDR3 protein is CASSVPEMWGSSTDTQYF. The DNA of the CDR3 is TGTGCCAGCAGCGTCCCGGAGATGTGGGGATCTAGCACAGATACGCAGTATTTT. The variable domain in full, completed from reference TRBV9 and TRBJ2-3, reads DSGVTQTPKHLITATGQRVTLRCSPRSGDLSVYWYQQSLDQGLQFLIQYYNGEERAKGNILERFSAQQFPDLHSELNLSSLELGDSALYFCASSVPEMWGSSTDTQYFGPGTRLTVL.

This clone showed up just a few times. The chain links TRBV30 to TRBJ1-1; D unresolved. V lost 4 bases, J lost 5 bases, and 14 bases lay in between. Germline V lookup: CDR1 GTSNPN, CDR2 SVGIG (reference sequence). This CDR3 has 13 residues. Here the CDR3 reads CAWTSTAGTEAFF. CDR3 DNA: TGTGCCTGGACCTCGACGGCGGGAACTGAAGCTTTCTTT. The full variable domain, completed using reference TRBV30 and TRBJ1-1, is SQTIHQWPATLVQPVGSPLSLECTVEGTSNPNLYWYRQAAGRGLQLLFYSVGIGQISSEVPQNLSASRPQDRQFILSSKKLLLSDSGFYLCAWTSTAGTEAFFGQGTRLTVV.

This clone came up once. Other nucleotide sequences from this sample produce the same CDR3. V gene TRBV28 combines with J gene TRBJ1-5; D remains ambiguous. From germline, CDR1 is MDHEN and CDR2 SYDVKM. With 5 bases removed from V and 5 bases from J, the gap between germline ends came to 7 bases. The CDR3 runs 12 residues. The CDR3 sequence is CASSPGDQPQHF. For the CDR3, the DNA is TGTGCCAGCAGTCCTGGAGATCAGCCCCAGCATTTT. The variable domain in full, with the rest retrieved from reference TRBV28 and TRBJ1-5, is DVKVTQSSRYLVKRTGEKVFLECVQDMDHENMFWYRQDPGLGLRLIYFSYDVKMKEKGDIPEGYSVSREKKERFSLILESASTNQTSMYLCASSPGDQPQHFGDGTRLSIL.

CDR3 DNA sequence: TGTGCCAGCAGTGAAAGGCCCCCGGGGGCCCATAATGAAAAACTGTTTTTT. Its translation is CASSERPPGAHNEKLFF. The genes are TRBV6-1 and TRBJ1-4, with a weak D call TRBD1 (6 bases). V lost 2 bases and J 4 bases, leaving 17 bases between the germline ends. Germline CDR1 reads MNHNS; CDR2 reads SASEGT. The CDR3 covers 17 residues.

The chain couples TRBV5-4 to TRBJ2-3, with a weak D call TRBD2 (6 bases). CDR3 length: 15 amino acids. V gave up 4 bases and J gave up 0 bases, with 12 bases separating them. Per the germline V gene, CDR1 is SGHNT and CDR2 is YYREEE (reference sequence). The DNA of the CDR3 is TGTGCCAGCAGCCCACCACTAGCTAGCACAGATACGCAGTATTTT. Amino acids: CASSPPLASTDTQYF.

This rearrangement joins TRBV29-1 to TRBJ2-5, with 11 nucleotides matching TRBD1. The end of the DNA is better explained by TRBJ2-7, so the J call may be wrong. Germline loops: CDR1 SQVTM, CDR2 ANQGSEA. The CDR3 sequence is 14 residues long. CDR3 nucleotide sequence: TGCAGCGTCTTAACCGGGACAGGGGGCTACGAGCAGTACTTC. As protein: CSVLTGTGGYEQYF.

CDR3 sequence (DNA): TGTGCCAGCAGTTACAGTCAGGCTAGCCAAGAGACCCAGTACTTC. As protein: CASSYSQASQETQYF. The chain carries TRBV6-5 and TRBJ2-5; D remains ambiguous. V lost 2 bases, J lost 1 base, and 11 bases lay in between. CDR3 length equals 15 residues. Per the germline V gene, CDR1 is MNHEY and CDR2 is SVGAGI.

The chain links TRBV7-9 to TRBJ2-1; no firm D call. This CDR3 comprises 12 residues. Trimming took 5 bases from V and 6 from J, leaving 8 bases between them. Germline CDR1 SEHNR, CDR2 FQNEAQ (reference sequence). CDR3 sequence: CASSPIGNEQFF. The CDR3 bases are TGTGCCAGCAGCCCCATCGGCAATGAGCAGTTCTTC.

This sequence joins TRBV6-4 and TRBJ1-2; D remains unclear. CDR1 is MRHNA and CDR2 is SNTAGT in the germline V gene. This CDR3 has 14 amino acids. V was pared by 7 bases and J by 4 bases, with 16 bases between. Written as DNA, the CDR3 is TGTGCCAGCAAGGAGTTCGGCAGCAGCTATGGCTACACCTTC. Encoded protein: CASKEFGSSYGYTF.

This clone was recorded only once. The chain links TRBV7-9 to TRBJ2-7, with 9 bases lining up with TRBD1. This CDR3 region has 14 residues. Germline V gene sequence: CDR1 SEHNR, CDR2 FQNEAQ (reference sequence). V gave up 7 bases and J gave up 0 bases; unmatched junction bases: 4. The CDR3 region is CASMDRGSSYEQYF. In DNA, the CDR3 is TGTGCCAGCATGGACAGGGGTAGCTCCTACGAGCAGTACTTC.

CDR3 in amino acids: CASSLEVPSSTEQFF. The CDR3 DNA reads TGCGCCAGCAGCTTGGAAGTCCCGAGTTCAACGGAGCAGTTCTTC. V gene TRBV5-1 combines with J gene TRBJ2-1; no firm D call. V was clipped by 0 bases and J by 10 bases, with 17 bases between them. Germline CDR1 and CDR2: SGHRS and YFSETQ. This CDR3 has 15 residues.

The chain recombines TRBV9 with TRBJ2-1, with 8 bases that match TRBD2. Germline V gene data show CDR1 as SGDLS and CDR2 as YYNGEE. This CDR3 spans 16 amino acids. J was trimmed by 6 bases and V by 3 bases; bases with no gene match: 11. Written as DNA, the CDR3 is TGTGCCAGCAGCGAGGGAGGGGGACTAGGAGCCAATGAGCAGTTCTTC. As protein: CASSEGGGLGANEQFF. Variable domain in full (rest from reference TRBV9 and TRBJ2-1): DSGVTQTPKHLITATGQRVTLRCSPRSGDLSVYWYQQSLDQGLQFLIQYYNGEERAKGNILERFSAQQFPDLHSELNLSSLELGDSALYFCASSEGGGLGANEQFFGPGTRLTVL.

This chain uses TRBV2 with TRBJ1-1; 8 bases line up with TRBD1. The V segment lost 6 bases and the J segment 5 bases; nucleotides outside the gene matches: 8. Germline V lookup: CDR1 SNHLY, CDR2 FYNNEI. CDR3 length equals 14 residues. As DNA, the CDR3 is TGTGCCAGCAGACCTGGACAGGGTAGTACTGAAGCTTTCTTT. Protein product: CASRPGQGSTEAFF.

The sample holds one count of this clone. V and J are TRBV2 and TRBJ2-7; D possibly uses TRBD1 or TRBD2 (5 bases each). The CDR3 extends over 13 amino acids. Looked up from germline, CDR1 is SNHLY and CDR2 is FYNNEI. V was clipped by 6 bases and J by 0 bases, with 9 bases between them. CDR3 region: CASRGDDSYEQYF. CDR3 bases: TGTGCCAGCAGAGGGGACGACTCCTACGAGCAGTACTTC.

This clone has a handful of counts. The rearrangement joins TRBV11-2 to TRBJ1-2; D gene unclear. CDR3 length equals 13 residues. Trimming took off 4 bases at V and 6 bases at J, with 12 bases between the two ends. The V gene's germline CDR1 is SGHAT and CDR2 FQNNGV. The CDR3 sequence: CASSSLGSHGYTF. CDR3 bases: TGTGCCAGCAGCTCCCTGGGGAGCCATGGCTACACCTTC.

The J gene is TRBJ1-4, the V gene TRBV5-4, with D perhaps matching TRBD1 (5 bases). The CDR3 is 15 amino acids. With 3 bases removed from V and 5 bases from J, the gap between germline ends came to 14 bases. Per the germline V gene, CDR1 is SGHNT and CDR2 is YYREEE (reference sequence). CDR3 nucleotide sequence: TGTGCCAGCAGCTCCAGCCCGGGACCAAATGAAAAACTGTTTTTT. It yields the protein CASSSSPGPNEKLFF.

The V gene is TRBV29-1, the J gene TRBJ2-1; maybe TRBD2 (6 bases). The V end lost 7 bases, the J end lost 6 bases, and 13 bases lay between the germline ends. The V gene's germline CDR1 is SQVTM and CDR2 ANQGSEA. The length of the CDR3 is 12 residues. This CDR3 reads CSAADSGNEQFF. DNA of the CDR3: TGCAGCGCAGCGGATAGCGGCAATGAGCAGTTCTTC.

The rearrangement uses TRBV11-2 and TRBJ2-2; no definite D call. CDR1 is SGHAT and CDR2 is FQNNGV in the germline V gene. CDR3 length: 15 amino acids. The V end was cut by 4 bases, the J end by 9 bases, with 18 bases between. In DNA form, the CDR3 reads TGTGCCAGCAGCTCGCCGGGTCTTCGTACGCGGGAGCTGTTTTTT. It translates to CASSSPGLRTRELFF.

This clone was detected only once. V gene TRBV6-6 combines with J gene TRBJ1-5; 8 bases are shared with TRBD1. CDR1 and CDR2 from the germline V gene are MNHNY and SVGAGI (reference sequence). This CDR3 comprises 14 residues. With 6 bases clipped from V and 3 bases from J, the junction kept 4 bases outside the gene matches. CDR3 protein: CASSLGQVNQPQHF. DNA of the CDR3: TGTGCCAGCAGCTTGGGACAGGTCAATCAGCCCCAGCATTTT.

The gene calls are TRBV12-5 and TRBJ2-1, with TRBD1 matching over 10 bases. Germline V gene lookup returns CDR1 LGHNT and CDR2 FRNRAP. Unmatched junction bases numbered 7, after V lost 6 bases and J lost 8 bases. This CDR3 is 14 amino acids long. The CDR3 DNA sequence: TGTGCTAGTGGCAAGACAGGGACAGGGGATGAGCAGTTCTTC. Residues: CASGKTGTGDEQFF.

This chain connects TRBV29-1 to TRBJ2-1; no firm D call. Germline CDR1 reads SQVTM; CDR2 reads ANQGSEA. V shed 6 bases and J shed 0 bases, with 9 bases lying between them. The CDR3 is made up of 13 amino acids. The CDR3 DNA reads TGCAGCGTCGCAGGACGCTCCTACAATGAGCAGTTCTTC. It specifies CSVAGRSYNEQFF.

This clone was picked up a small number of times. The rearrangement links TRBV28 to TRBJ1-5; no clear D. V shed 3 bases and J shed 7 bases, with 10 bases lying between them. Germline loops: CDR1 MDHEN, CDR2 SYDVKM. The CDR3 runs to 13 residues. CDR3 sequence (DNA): TGTGCCAGCAGTTTGGCCCCTTTCCAGCCCCAGCATTTT. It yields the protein CASSLAPFQPQHF.

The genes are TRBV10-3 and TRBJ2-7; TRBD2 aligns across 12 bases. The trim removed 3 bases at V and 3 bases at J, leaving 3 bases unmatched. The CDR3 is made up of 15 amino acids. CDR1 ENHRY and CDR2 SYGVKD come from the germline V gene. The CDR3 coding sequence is TGTGCCATCAGTGACACGACTAGCGGGAGCTACGAGCAGTACTTC. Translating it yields CAISDTTSGSYEQYF.

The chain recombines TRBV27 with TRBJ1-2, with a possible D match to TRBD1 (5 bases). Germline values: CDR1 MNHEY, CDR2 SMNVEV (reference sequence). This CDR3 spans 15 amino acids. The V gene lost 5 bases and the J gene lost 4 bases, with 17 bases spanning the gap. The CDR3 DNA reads TGTGCCAGCAGTCCGGAAGCACCGGGACTCTATGGCTACACCTTC. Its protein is CASSPEAPGLYGYTF.

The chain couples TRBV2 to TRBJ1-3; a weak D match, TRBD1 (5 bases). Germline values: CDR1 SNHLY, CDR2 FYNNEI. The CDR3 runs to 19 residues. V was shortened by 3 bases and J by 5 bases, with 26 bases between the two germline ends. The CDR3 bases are TGTGCCAGCAGTGAGAAGTCGGGACCGCCGGTTGGACTGCGAAACACCATATATTTT. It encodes CASSEKSGPPVGLRNTIYF.

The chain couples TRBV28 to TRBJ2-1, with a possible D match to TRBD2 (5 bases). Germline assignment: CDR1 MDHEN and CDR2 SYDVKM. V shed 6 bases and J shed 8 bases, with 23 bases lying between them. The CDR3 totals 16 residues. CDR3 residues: CASSPFRGPSSDEQFF. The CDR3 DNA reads TGTGCCAGCAGCCCTTTCCGCGGGCCTTCCTCCGATGAGCAGTTCTTC. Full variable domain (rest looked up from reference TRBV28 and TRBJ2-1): DVKVTQSSRYLVKRTGEKVFLECVQDMDHENMFWYRQDPGLGLRLIYFSYDVKMKEKGDIPEGYSVSREKKERFSLILESASTNQTSMYLCASSPFRGPSSDEQFFGPGTRLTVL.